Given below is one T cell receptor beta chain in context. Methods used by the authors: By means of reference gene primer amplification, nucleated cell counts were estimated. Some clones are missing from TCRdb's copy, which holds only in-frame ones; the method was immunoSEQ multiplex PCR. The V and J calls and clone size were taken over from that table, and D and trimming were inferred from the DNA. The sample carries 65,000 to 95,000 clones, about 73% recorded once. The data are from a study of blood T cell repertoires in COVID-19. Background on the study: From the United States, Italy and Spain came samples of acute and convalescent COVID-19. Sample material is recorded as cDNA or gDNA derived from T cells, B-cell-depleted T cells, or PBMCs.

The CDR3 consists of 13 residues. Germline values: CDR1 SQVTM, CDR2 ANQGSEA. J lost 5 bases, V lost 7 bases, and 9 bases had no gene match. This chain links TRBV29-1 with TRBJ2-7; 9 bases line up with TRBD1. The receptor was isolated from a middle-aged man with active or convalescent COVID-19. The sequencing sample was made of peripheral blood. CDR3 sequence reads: CSAQQGAGNEQYF. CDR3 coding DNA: TGCAGCGCCCAACAGGGGGCGGGGAACGAGCAGTACTTC.